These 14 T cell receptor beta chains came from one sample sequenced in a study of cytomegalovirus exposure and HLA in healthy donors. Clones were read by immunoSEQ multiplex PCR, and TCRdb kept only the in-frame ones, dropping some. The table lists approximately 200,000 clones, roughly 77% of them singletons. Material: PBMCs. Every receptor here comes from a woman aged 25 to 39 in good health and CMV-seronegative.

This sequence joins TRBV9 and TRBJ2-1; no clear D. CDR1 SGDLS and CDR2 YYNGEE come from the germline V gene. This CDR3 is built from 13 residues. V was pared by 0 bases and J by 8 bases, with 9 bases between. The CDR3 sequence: CASSVGTADEQFF. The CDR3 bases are TGTGCCAGCAGCGTAGGAACCGCAGATGAGCAGTTCTTC.

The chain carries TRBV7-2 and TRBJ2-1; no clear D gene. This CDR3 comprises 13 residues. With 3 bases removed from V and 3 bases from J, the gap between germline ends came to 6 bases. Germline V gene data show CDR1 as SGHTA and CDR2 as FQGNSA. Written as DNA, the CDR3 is TGTGCCAGCAGCTTTACGAGCTACAATGAGCAGTTCTTC. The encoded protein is CASSFTSYNEQFF.

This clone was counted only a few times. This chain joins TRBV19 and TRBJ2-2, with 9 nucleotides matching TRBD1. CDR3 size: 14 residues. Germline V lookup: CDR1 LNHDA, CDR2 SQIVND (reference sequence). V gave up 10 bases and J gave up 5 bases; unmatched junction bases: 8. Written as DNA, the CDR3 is TGTGCCATCAGGAACAGGGGGCTTACCGGGGAGCTGTTTTTT. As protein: CAIRNRGLTGELFF.

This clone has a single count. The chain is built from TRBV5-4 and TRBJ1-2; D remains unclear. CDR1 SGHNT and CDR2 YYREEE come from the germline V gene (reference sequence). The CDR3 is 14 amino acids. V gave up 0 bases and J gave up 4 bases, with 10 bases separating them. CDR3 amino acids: CASSLAGYGYGYTF. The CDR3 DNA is TGTGCCAGCAGCTTGGCAGGCTATGGCTATGGCTACACCTTC. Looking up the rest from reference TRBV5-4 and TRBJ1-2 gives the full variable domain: ETGVTQSPTHLIKTRGQQVTLRCSSQSGHNTVSWYQQALGQGPQFIFQYYREEENGRGNFPPRFSGLQFPNYSSELNVNALELDDSALYLCASSLAGYGYGYTFGSGTRLTVV.

The CDR3 DNA is TGTGCCAGCAGCCGGACGGGATCCTACGAGCAGTACTTC. This translates into CASSRTGSYEQYF. The chain couples TRBV7-3 to TRBJ2-7, with D perhaps matching TRBD2 (5 bases). Trimming pared 5 bases from V and 1 base from J, leaving 9 bases between. CDR3 size: 13 residues. Per germline, CDR1 SGHTA and CDR2 FQGTGA.

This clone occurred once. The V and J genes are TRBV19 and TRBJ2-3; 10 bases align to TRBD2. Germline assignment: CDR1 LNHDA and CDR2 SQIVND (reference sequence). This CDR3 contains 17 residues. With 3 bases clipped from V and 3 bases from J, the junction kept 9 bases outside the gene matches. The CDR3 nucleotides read TGTGCCAGTAGTATGATAGCCTCTAGCGGGGGAACAGATACGCAGTATTTT. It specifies CASSMIASSGGTDTQYF.

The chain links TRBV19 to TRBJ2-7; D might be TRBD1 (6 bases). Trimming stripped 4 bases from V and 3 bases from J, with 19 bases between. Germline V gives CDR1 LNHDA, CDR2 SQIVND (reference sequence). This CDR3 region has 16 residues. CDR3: CASSTYLQGTGYEQYF. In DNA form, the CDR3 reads TGTGCCAGTAGTACCTACCTACAGGGAACAGGCTACGAGCAGTACTTC.

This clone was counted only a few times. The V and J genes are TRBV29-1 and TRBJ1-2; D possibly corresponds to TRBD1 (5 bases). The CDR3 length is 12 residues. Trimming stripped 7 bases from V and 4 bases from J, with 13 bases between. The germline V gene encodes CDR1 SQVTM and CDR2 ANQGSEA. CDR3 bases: TGCAGCGCCCAGACAGACCTCTATGGCTACACCTTC. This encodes CSAQTDLYGYTF.

The CDR3 region is CASSPLQVMNTEAFF. CDR3 in DNA: TGCGCCAGCAGTCCCTTACAGGTAATGAACACTGAAGCTTTCTTT. The chain uses TRBV5-1 and TRBJ1-1; possible D gene TRBD1, 5 bases. Germline CDR1 and CDR2: SGHRS and YFSETQ. V lost 5 bases to trimming and J lost 0 bases, with 14 bases between them. There are 15 residues in the CDR3.

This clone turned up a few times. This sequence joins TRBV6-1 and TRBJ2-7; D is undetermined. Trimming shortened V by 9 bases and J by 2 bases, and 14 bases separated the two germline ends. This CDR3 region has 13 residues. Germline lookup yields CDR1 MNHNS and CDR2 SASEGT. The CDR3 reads CASRLNHPYEQYF. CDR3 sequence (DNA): TGTGCCAGTCGACTTAATCACCCCTACGAGCAGTACTTC.

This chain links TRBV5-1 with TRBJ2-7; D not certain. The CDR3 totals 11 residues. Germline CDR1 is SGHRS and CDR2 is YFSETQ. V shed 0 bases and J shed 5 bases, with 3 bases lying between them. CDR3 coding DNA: TGCGCCAGCAGCTTGGCGGACGAGCAGTACTTC. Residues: CASSLADEQYF.

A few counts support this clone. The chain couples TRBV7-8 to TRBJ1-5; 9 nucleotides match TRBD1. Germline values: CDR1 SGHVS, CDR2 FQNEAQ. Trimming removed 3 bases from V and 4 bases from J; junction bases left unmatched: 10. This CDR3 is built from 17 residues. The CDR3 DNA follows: TGTGCCAGCAGCTTTATGACCCCGGGACAGGGTAATCAGCCCCAGCATTTT. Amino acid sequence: CASSFMTPGQGNQPQHF.

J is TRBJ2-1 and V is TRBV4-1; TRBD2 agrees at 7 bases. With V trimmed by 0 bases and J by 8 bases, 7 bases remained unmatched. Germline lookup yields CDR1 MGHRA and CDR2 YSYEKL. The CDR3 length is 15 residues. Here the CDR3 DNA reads TGCGCCAGCAGCCAAGACCCAGCGGGAAGGGATGAGCAGTTCTTC. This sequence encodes CASSQDPAGRDEQFF.

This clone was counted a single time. In nucleotides, the CDR3 is TGCGCCAGCAGCCAAGGGGGAGGGGGTCCTGGGGCCAACGTCCTGACTTTC. Translating it yields CASSQGGGGPGANVLTF. This sequence joins TRBV4-1 and TRBJ2-6, with D perhaps matching TRBD2 (7 bases). V lost 1 base, J lost 2 bases, and 12 bases lay in between. Germline lookup yields CDR1 MGHRA and CDR2 YSYEKL. The CDR3 is 17 residues long.